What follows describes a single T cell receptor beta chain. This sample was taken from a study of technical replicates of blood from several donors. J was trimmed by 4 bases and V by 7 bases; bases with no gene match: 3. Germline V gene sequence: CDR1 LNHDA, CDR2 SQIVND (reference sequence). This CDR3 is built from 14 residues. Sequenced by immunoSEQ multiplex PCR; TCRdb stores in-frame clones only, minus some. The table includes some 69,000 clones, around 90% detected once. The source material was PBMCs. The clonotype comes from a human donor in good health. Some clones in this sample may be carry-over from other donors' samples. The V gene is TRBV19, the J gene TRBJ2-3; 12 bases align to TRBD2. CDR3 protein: CASTLAGGPDTQYF. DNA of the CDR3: TGTGCCAGTACGCTAGCGGGAGGGCCAGATACGCAGTATTTT.